This T cell receptor (beta chain) was identified during a study of cytomegalovirus exposure and HLA in healthy donors. Study-wide results and caveats: Later analysis revealed greater clonal expansion in HLA-associated TCR beta chains than in equally common others. Three chains linked to CMV were shown in vitro to be specific for CMV antigens.

The CDR3 totals 17 residues. The ends lost 1 base at V and 2 bases at J; junction bases unmatched: 10. Germline values: CDR1 LGHNA, CDR2 YSLEER. With 60 Vbeta and 13 Jbeta primers, the PCR was carried out. Using immunoSEQ multiplex PCR, the repertoire was profiled, and TCRdb retains in-frame clones only, with some absent. The sample lists 110,000 to 150,000 clones, roughly 84% occurring once. Turning to this clone: The target antigen is unknown.

This sequence joins TRBV4-3 and TRBJ2-7; 8 bases line up with TRBD2. The TCR originated in a boy younger than 10 in good health and CMV-seronegative. Sequenced: PBMCs. The CDR3 DNA reads TGCGCCAGCAGCCAAGCCCCCTTAGCGGGGTCTGCCTACGAGCAGTACTTC. It codes for CASSQAPLAGSAYEQYF.